This T cell receptor beta chain was obtained from a study of siplizumab effects on memory and regulatory T cells. Clones were read by immunoSEQ multiplex PCR, and TCRdb kept only the in-frame ones, dropping some. The sample shows about 100,000 clones, 91% of them seen only once. Germline V CDR1 and CDR2: SGDLS, YYNGEE. V shed 3 bases, J shed 5 bases, and the junction held 12 bases outside the gene matches. The CDR3 covers 17 residues. The clonotype was recovered from a human donor in good health. The J gene is TRBJ1-4, the V gene TRBV9, with 8 bases identical to TRBD1. Sample: CD4+ T cells sorted from blood. The CDR3 spells CASSAGDRGWANEKLFF. CDR3 nucleotides: TGTGCCAGCAGCGCCGGTGACAGGGGCTGGGCCAATGAAAAACTGTTTTTT.